This T cell receptor (beta chain) was documented in a study of Ad26.COV2.S vaccination and SARS-CoV-2 variants. Study as a whole: Enrollment placed the donor in the COV1001 Ad26.COV2.S trial arm. Participants got Ad26.COV2.S intramuscularly, once or twice 56 days apart. Study outcomes and limitations: Total T cell responses may have been underestimated by the TCR breadth and depth analyses.

Treatment noted: approximately 18 received Ad26.COV2.S at low or high dose, single or two shots; several received placebo; per-sample allocation not given. Samples analyzed were those drawn on day 63 after the first vaccine or placebo injection. SARS-CoV-2 spike from the Wuhan strain was encoded by the vaccine, an Ad26 vector. The sample holds one count of this clone. What it recognizes is unknown. Germline V gene data show CDR1 as SNHLY and CDR2 as FYNNEI. The length of the CDR3 is 15 residues. The V and J ends lost 6 bases and 2 bases, in that order; junction bases with no gene match: 5. Produced via immunoSEQ multiplex PCR; TCRdb's table is partial and in-frame only. Counted here are under 550,000 clones, 75% to 95% occurring once; the ten biggest clones make up 12%.

The rearrangement uses TRBV2 and TRBJ2-3; TRBD1 matches 10 bases. The specimen was peripheral blood, collected in a trial of Ad26.COV2.S vaccine versus placebo. The TCR sequence derives from a person aged 18-60 years who received the Ad26.COV2.S COVID-19 vaccine or a placebo. The CDR3 DNA follows: TGTGCCAGCAGGTCGACAGGGGGCTTCACAGATACGCAGTATTTT. It specifies CASRSTGGFTDTQYF.